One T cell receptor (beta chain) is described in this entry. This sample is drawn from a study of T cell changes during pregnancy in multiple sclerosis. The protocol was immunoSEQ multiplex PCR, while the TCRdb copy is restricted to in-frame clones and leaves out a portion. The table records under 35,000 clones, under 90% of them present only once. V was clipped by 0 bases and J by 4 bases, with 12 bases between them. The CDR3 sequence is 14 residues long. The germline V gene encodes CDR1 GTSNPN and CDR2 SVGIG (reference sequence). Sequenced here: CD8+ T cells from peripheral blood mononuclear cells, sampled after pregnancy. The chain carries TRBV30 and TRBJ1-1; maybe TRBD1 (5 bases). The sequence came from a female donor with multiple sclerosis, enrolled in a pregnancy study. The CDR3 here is CAWSVGRVSTEAFF. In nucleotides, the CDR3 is TGTGCCTGGAGTGTAGGCAGGGTAAGCACTGAAGCTTTCTTT.